This T cell receptor (beta chain) appears in the sequencing data of a study of shared T cell receptors in the human thymus. The method was immunoSEQ multiplex PCR; TCRdb's version includes in-frame clones alone and lacks a portion of them. This sample yields approximately 730,000 clones, of which 70% to 90% are seen a single time; approximately 0.01% belongs to the top ten. Germline CDR1 is ENHRY and CDR2 is SYGVKD. Trimming removed 8 bases at V and 6 bases at J, with 10 bases between. The CDR3 has 11 amino acids. The same sample was also studied in work on human thymus T cells. Turning to that study: The thymus was resected at corrective cardiac surgery.

The sample was thymocytes. J is TRBJ1-2 and V is TRBV10-3; D gene uncertain. The TCR sequence derives from a girl under two years old with a congenital heart defect. DNA of the CDR3: TGTGCCATCCTGTCTCTAGATGGCTACACCTTC. Translating gives CAILSLDGYTF.